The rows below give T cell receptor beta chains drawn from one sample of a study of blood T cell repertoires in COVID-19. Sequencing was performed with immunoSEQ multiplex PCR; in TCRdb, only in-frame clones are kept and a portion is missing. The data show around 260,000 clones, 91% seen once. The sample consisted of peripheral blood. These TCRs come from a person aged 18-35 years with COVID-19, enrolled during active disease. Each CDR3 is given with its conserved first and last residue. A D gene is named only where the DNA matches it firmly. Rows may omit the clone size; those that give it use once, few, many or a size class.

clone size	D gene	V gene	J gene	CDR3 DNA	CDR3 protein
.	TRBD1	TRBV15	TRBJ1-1	TGTGCCACCAGCCTCCGAAGGACAGGGGTAAACACTGAAGCTTTCTTT	CATSLRRTGVNTEAFF
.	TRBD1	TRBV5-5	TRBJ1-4	TGTGCCAGCAGCCTGAAGAAACAGGGGTGGAATGAAAAACTGTTTTTT	CASSLKKQGWNEKLFF
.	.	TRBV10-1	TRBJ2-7	TGCGCCAGCAGTTTCCCCCTTTACGAGCAGTACTTC	CASSFPLYEQYF
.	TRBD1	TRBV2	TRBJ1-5	TGTGCCAGCAGCGGACAGGGGGCAGAGTATCAGCCCCAGCATTTT	CASSGQGAEYQPQHF
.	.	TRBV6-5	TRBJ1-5	TGTGCCAGCCTTCGTCAGGCCTATAGCAATCAGCCCCAGCATTTT	CASLRQAYSNQPQHF
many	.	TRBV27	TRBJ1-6	TGTGCCAGCAGATGGGGGGGTGGGGATTCACCCCTCCACTTT	CASRWGGGDSPLHF
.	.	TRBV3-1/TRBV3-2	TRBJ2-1	TGTGCCAGCAGCGACGGGTCAACCTATGAGCAGTTCTTC	CASSDGSTYEQFF
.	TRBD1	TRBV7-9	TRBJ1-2	TGTGCCAGCAGCTTAGCGGCGGGACAGGGGAAGGTGGACTATGGCTACACCTTC	CASSLAAGQGKVDYGYTF
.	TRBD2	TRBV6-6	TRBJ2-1	TGTGCCAGCAGTTACCAAGCGGGACCCTACAATGAGCAGTTCTTC	CASSYQAGPYNEQFF
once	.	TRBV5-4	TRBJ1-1	TGTGCCAGCAGCTTCGGGGGAGGGAACACTGAAGCTTTCTTT	CASSFGGGNTEAFF
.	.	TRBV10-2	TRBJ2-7	TGCGCCAGCAGTGAGTCAAGCCTACGCTACGAGCAGTACTTC	CASSESSLRYEQYF
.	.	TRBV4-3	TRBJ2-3	TGCGCCAGCAGCCAAGATCAGGGGACCTCCGCTTCGGATACGCAGTATTTT	CASSQDQGTSASDTQYF
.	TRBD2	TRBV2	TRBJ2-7	TGTGCCAGCAGTTACCGACTAGCGGAAGTCTACGAGCAGTACTTC	CASSYRLAEVYEQYF
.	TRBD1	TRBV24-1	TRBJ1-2	TGTGCCACCAGTGATTACAGGGGGGATGGCTACACCTTC	CATSDYRGDGYTF
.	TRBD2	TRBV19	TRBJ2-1	TGTGCCAGTAGTTGGTGGGGAGGGAGGGCACATGAGCAGTTCTTC	CASSWWGGRAHEQFF
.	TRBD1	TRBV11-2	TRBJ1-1	TGTGCCAGCAGTTACAACCGACAGGGGTGGGGCAAGAACACTGAAGCTTTCTTT	CASSYNRQGWGKNTEAFF
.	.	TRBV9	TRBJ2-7	TGTGCCAGCAGCGTAGGGGCAGGGTTTATCAACGAGCAGTACTTC	CASSVGAGFINEQYF
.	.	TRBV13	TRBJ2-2	TGTGCCAGCAGCTTATTCGCCGGGGAGCTGTTTTTT	CASSLFAGELFF
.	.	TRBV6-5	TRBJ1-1	TGTGCCAGCAGACCTCAGGGTCCGTTTACTGAAGCTTTCTTT	CASRPQGPFTEAFF
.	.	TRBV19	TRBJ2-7	TGTGCCAGTAGTAGGCCAGGCATGTACGAGCAGTACTTC	CASSRPGMYEQYF
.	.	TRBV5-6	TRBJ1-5	TGTGCCAGCAGCTTGGGAGACAATCAGCCCCAGCATTTT	CASSLGDNQPQHF
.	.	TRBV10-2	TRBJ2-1	TGCGCCAGCAGCCCGGGACTGGCCCTCAATGAGCAGTTCTTC	CASSPGLALNEQFF
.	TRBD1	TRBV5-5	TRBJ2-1	TGTGCCAGCAGCTTGGGAACAGGGGGCGATGAGCAGTTCTTC	CASSLGTGGDEQFF
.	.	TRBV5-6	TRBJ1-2	TGTGCCAGCAGCTTGTACAATGGGGCAGGTGCTGGGTCGGGCTATGGCTACACCTTC	CASSLYNGAGAGSGYGYTF
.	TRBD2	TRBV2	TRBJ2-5	TGTGCCAGCGCGGATGCTCTAGCGGGAGGGGAGGAGACCCAGTACTTC	CASADALAGGEETQYF
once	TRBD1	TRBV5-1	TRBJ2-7	TGCGCCAGCAGCCGCCCAACAGGGGTCGAGCAGTACTTC	CASSRPTGVEQYF